Detailed here is one TCR beta chain. Its antigen is unknown. The assay was immunoSEQ multiplex PCR, and TCRdb's table has in-frame clones only and misses some. Of 90,000 to 110,000 clones listed, roughly 82% are singletons. The data belong to a study of T cell responses to AZD1222 COVID-19 vaccine. General study points: Donors, mostly white British, included more females; clonal diversity was possibly underestimated. There were repertoire samples only from the period after the peak T cell response.

V lost 2 bases and J lost 9, with 12 bases in between. The CDR3 length is 13 residues. Germline V CDR1 and CDR2: SGHNT, YYREEE (reference sequence). The V and J genes are TRBV5-4 and TRBJ2-1; D is undetermined. This receptor was identified in an adult in good health. The sample consisted of peripheral blood, taken on day 0 of AZD1222 vaccination. CDR3 nucleotides: TGTGCCAGCAGCTTATTCTCGGAGACTGAGCAGTTCTTC. It specifies CASSLFSETEQFF.